A selection of T cell receptor beta chains follows, all from one sample in a study of control samples from healthy donors and cancer patients. The assay was immunoSEQ multiplex PCR, and TCRdb's table has in-frame clones only and misses some. This table holds 100,000 to 150,000 clones, roughly 92% found once. Sequences were obtained from PBMCs. These receptors all stem from a man older than 75 with head and neck cancer. Both conserved end residues are trimmed from each CDR3. A D gene is named only where the DNA matches it firmly.

NA | TRBJ1-3 | TRBV19 | ASSIATGGGNTIY
NA | TRBJ1-4 | TRBV7-9 | ASSLVFSGSEKLF
NA | TRBJ2-1 | TRBV3-1/TRBV3-2 | ASSQDSRYNEQF
TRBD1 | TRBJ1-6 | TRBV7-9 | ASSTGGQYNSPLH
TRBD1 | TRBJ1-1 | TRBV19 | ASRTPGTGPSVAF
TRBD2 | TRBJ2-1 | TRBV2 | ASSQLAGAYNEQF
TRBD2 | TRBJ2-1 | TRBV5-1 | ASSTDGGVYNEQF
NA | TRBJ2-1 | TRBV6-5 | ASSSLGGSYNEQF
TRBD2 | TRBJ2-7 | TRBV11-3 | ASSPGLAGGYEQY
NA | TRBJ2-7 | TRBV20-1 | SASLQANEQY
NA | TRBJ2-7 | TRBV3-1/TRBV3-2 | ASSQPGAEVYEQY
NA | TRBJ1-1 | TRBV14 | ASSQGLRGTEAF
NA | TRBJ2-2 | TRBV5-1 | ASSSETGSTGELF
NA | TRBJ2-3 | TRBV5-1 | ASSLEQYTDTQY
TRBD1 | TRBJ2-3 | TRBV6-2/TRBV6-3 | ASSPRGQISSTDTQY
NA | TRBJ2-7 | TRBV5-4 | ASSVNVDEQY
NA | TRBJ2-1 | TRBV19 | ASRVGYNEQF
TRBD1 | TRBJ1-2 | TRBV27 | ASSFYPPGQGSSYGYT
TRBD1 | TRBJ1-1 | TRBV4-1 | ASSLRDSMNTEAF
NA | TRBJ2-1 | TRBV30 | AWRRWSSYNEQF
NA | TRBJ1-6 | TRBV9 | ASSVGPNSPLH
NA | TRBJ2-7 | TRBV10-3 | AIRDYRVMENEQY
NA | TRBJ1-2 | TRBV12-3/TRBV12-4 | ASRQGDYGYT
NA | TRBJ2-1 | TRBV12-5 | ASGLAPKESNRNSYNEQF
NA | TRBJ1-6 | TRBV6-5 | ASSREFAYNSPLH
NA | TRBJ2-2 | TRBV30 | AWSVSRTGELF
TRBD2 | TRBJ2-7 | TRBV4-3 | ASSQDVASGSLRQY
NA | TRBJ2-1 | TRBV9 | ASSVAGEQF
TRBD1 | TRBJ1-1 | TRBV7-9 | ASRPNARGGGLGTEAF
TRBD2 | TRBJ2-2 | TRBV18 | ASSPTVAGDRELF
NA | TRBJ2-2 | TRBV6-6 | ASTTTGELF
TRBD1 | TRBJ2-4 | TRBV7-9 | ASSHAGGTGGRYIQY
TRBD1 | TRBJ1-1 | TRBV6-2/TRBV6-3 | ASSQRTGDTEAF